This T cell receptor (beta chain) was documented in a study of CD8+CD57+ T cells in acquired aplastic anemia. The germline V gene has CDR1 SGHTA and CDR2 FQGTGA. Trimming took 4 bases from V and 6 from J, leaving 15 bases between them. The CDR3 is made up of 14 amino acids. The template for TCR beta VDJ and CDR3 sequence profiling was genomic DNA. TCRdb re-derived calls from the reads in MiXCR, one entry per CDR3 protein. The sample records over 150,000 distinct CDR3 sequences, about 52% being singletons. Whoever was chosen for sequencing had shown CD8+CD57+ cell expansion by flow cytometry. The receptor comes from a human donor with aplastic anemia. Sequences were obtained from sorted CD4+, CD8+, or CD8+CD57+ T cells (not recorded which) from PBMCs. The chain is built from TRBV7-3 and TRBJ1-2, with a tentative D call TRBD1 (6 bases). DNA of the CDR3: TGTGCCAGCAGCTCTCCCGGACAGCCCGATGGCTACACCTTC. It translates to CASSSPGQPDGYTF.